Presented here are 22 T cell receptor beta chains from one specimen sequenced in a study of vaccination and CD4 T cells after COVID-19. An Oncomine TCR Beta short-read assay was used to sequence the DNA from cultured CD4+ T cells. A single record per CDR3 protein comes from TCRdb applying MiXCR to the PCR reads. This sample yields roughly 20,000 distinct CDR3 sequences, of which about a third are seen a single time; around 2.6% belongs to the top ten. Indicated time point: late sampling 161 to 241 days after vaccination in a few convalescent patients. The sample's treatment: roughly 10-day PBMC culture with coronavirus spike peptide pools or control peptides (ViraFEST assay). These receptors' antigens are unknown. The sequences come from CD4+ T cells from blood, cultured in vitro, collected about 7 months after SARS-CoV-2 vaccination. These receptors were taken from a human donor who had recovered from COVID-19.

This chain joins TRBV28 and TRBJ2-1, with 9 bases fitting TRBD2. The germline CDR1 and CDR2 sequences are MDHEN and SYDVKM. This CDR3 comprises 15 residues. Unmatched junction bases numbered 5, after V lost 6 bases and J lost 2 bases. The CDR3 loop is CASRDSGGPYNEQFF. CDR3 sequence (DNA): TGTGCCAGCAGAGATAGCGGGGGCCCCTACAATGAGCAGTTCTTC.

CDR3 protein: CASSLEGLAVQYF. Written as DNA, the CDR3 is TGTGCCAGCAGCTTAGAGGGACTAGCGGTGCAGTACTTC. The chain recombines TRBV7-3 with TRBJ2-7, with 11 positions matching TRBD2. This CDR3 has 13 amino acids. Germline CDR1 SGHTA, CDR2 FQGTGA. Trimming took 2 bases from V and 9 from J; bases not matched to a gene: 3.

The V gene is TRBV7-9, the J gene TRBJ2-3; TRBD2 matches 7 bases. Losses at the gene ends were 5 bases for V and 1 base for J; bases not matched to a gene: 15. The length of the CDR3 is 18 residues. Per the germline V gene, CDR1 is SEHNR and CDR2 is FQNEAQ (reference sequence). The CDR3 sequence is CASSQSPGGGRGTDTQYF. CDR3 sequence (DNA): TGTGCCAGCAGCCAGAGTCCCGGGGGAGGGAGGGGCACAGATACGCAGTATTTT.

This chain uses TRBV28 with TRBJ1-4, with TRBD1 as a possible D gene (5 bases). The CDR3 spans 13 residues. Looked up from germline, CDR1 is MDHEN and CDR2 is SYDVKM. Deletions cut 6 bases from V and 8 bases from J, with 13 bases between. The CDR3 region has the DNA TGTGCCAGCAGAGAGGGGTCCGGGGAAAAACTGTTTTTT. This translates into CASREGSGEKLFF.

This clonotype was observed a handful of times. The CDR3 nucleotides are TGTGCCAGCAACATCGATGGACGTGACAATGAGCAGTTCTTC. Translation: CASNIDGRDNEQFF. This chain uses TRBV7-3 with TRBJ2-1; unclear D gene. Germline loops: CDR1 SGHTA, CDR2 FQGTGA. V shed 7 bases and J shed 5 bases, with 15 bases lying between them. CDR3 size: 14 residues.

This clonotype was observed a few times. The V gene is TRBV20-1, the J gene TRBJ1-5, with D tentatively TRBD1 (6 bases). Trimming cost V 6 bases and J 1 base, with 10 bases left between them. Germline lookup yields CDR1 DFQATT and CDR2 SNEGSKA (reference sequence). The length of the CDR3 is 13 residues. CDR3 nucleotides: TGCAGTGCGTTAGGGGGGAGCAATCAGCCCCAGCATTTT. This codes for CSALGGSNQPQHF.

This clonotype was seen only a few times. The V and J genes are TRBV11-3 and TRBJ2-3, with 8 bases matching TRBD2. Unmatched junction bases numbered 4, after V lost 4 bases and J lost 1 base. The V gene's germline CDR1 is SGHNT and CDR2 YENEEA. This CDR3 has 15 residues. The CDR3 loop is CASSSMTSGTDTQYF. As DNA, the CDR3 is TGTGCCAGCAGCTCCATGACTAGCGGCACAGATACGCAGTATTTT.

The CDR3, as DNA: TGCAGTGCTAGAGGCGGGCCCACTAGCGGGAGCGCAGATACGCAGTATTTT. Translated, it gives CSARGGPTSGSADTQYF. The chain uses TRBV20-1 and TRBJ2-3; TRBD2 aligns across 11 bases. This CDR3 is 17 amino acids long. V lost 1 base, J lost 4 bases, and 10 bases stayed unmatched. The V gene's germline CDR1 is DFQATT and CDR2 SNEGSKA (reference sequence).

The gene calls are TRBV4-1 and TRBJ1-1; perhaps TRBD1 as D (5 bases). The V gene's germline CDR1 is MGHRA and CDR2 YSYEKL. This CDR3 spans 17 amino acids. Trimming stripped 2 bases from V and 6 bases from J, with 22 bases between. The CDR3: CASSQPYNYDSDSEAFF. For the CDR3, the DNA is TGCGCCAGCAGCCAACCCTACAATTACGACAGCGACTCTGAAGCTTTCTTT.

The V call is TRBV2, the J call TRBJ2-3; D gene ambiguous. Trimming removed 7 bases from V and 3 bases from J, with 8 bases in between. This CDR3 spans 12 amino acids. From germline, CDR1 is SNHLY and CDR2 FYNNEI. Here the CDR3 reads CASNMGTDTQYF. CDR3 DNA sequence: TGTGCCAGCAATATGGGGACAGATACGCAGTATTTT.

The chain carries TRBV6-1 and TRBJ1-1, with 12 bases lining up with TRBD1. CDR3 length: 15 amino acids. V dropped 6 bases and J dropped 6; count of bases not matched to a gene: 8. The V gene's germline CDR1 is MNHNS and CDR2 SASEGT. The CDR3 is CASRTGTGGSAEAFF. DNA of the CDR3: TGTGCCAGCAGGACCGGGACAGGGGGCTCGGCTGAAGCTTTCTTT.

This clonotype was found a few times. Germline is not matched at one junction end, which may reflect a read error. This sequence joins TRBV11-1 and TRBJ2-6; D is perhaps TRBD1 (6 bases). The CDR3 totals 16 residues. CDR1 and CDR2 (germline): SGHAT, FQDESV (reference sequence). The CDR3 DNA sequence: TGCGCCAGCAGCCCAGAAGCAGGGGCTGGGGCCAACGTCCTGACTTTC. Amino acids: CASSPEAGAGANVLTF.

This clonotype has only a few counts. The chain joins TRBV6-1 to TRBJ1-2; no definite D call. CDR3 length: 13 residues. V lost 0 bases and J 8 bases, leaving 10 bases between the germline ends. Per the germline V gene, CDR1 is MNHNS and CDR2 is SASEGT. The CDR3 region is CASSEAPLYGYTF. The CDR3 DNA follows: TGTGCCAGCAGTGAAGCCCCTTTATACGGCTACACCTTC.

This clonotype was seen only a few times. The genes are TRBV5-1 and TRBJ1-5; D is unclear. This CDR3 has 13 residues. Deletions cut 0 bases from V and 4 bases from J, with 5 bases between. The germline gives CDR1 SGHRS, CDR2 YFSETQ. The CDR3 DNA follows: TGCGCCAGCAGCTTGGACACTAATCAGCCCCAGCATTTT. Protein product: CASSLDTNQPQHF. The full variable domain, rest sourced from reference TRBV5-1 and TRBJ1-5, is KAGVTQTPRYLIKTRGQQVTLSCSPISGHRSVSWYQQTPGQGLQFLFEYFSETQRNKGNFPGRFSGRQFSNSRSEMNVSTLELGDSALYLCASSLDTNQPQHFGDGTRLSIL.

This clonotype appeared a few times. CDR3 in amino acids: CAISGVGQETQYF. CDR3 coding DNA: TGTGCCATCAGTGGGGTCGGGCAAGAGACCCAGTACTTC. The chain has TRBV10-3 and TRBJ2-5; D unresolved. The CDR3 has 13 residues. The V gene's germline CDR1 is ENHRY and CDR2 SYGVKD. V lost 4 bases and J 2 bases, leaving 8 bases between the germline ends.

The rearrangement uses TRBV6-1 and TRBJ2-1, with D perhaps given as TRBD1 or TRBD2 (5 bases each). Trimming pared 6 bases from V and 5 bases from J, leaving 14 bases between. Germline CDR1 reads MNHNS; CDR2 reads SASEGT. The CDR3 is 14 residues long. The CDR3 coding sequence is TGTGCCAGCAGGGGACCTGTCTTGAACAATGAGCAGTTCTTC. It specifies CASRGPVLNNEQFF.

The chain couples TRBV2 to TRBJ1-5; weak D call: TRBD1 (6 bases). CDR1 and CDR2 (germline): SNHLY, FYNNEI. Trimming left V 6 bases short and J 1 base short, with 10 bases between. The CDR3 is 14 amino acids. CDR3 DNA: TGTGCCAGCAGCCAACAGGGCAGCAATCAGCCCCAGCATTTT. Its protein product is CASSQQGSNQPQHF.

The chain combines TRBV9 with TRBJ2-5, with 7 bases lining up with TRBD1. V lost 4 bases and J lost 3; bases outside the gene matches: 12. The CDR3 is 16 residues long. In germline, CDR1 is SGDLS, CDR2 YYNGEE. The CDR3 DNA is TGTGCCAGCAGCCCCCGGACAGGCGTAGACAAAGAGACCCAGTACTTC. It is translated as CASSPRTGVDKETQYF.

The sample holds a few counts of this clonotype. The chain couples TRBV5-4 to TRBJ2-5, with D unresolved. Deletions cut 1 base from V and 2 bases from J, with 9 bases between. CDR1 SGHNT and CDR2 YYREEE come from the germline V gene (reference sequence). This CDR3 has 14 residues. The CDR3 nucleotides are TGTGCCAGCAGCTTGACGGCAGATCAAGAGACCCAGTACTTC. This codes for CASSLTADQETQYF.

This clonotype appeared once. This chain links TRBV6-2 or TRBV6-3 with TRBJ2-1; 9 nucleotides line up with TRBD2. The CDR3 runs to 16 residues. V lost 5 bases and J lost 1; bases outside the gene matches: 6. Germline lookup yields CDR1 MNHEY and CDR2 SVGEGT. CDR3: CASSNGLARSYNEQFF. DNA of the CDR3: TGTGCCAGCAGTAACGGACTAGCGCGATCCTACAATGAGCAGTTCTTC.

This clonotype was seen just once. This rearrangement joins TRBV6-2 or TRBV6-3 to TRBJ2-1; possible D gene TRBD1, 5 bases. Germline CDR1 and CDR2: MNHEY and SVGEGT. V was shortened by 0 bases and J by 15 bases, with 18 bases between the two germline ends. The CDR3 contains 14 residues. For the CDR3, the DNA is TGTGCCAGCAGTTACTCGGGATCGACAGTTAATATGTTCTTC. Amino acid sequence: CASSYSGSTVNMFF.

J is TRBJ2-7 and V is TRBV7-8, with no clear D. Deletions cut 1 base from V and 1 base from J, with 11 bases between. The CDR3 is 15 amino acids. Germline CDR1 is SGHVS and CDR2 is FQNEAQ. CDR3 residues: CASSLVLENSYEQYF. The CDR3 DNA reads TGTGCCAGCAGCTTAGTGCTAGAAAATTCCTACGAGCAGTACTTC.